Reported below is one T cell receptor beta chain. Its cognate antigen has yet to be identified. A read error may produce the germline difference seen at one junction end. This sample was taken from a study of metastatic and nonmetastatic thyroid tumors (dated by TCRdb to about 2020). As for the study more broadly: For patients with malignant and with benign thyroid disease, the researchers compared repertoires between peripheral blood samples and tumor or nodule tissue samples. What the authors observed across the whole study: In both blood and tumor samples, malignant tumors were reported to have significantly higher TCR beta diversity than benign nodules.

Receptor amplification or capture employed PCR. Sequencing used an Illumina HiSeq 4000. High-throughput sequencing was used to profile the CDR3 region of the TCR beta-chain in every patient. Regarding the original processing steps: A classifier to discriminate distant-metastatic papillary thyroid cancer patients was built from CDR3 differences across clinicopathological groups. Repertoire diversity was assessed with the Shannon index, and tumor-blood repertoire similarity with the Morisita-Horn index. TCRdb ran its own pipeline on the public reads, namely fastp trimming at Q25 and MiXCR clone calling, and kept in-frame beta chains. TCRdb's processing, not the study's, gives the V and J calls here. The table for this sample lists roughly 30,000 clones; roughly 25% of them were counted only once. The ten largest make up less than 15% of the sample. No patient had received any treatment before thyroid surgery. The study retrospectively analysed patient clinical samples collected from about 2012 to 2019 using T-cell receptor beta sequencing.

CDR1 SGDLS and CDR2 YYNGEE were looked up in the germline V gene. Counted from cysteine to phenylalanine, this CDR3 has 16 amino acids. The kept DNA is CDR3 alone, 48 bases in frame from the first base. Sequences were obtained from blood. Recombination linked TRBV9 to TRBJ1-6; the D gene lacks a confident call. This TCR derives from a female donor with papillary thyroid cancer or a benign thyroid nodule (not recorded which). Some clones in this sample may be carry-over from other donors' samples. The nucleotide sequence is given as TGTGCCAGCAGCCCAGCACTGAGCTCCTATAATCCACCCCTTCACTTT. This is translated as CASSPALSSYNPPLHF.